This T cell receptor (beta chain) was profiled in a study of T cell repertoires in cytomegalovirus infection. TCRdb analysed the reads with MiXCR anew, one entry per CDR3 protein. The sample yields a few hundred thousand distinct CDR3 sequences, around 15% seen once. Per the germline V gene, CDR1 is SGHVT and CDR2 is SQSDAQ. Trimming left V 1 base short and J 0 bases short, with 10 bases between. The length of the CDR3 is 15 residues. V gene TRBV7-4 combines with J gene TRBJ2-7; D remains unclear. The sequence was collected from a human donor in good health (CMV status not recorded). Some clones in this sample may be carry-over from other donors' samples. The material sequenced was CD8+ T cells from PBMCs. CDR3: CASSLGPSTSYEQYF. Here the CDR3 DNA reads TGTGCCAGCAGCTTAGGCCCGAGTACCTCCTACGAGCAGTACTTC.